This T cell receptor (beta chain) was profiled in a study of blood T cell repertoires in COVID-19 (dated by TCRdb to 2020 to 2021). With respect to the entire study: Collaborator samples came from the United States, Italy and Spain and covered acute and convalescent phases of COVID-19. The prospective study material was composed of cDNA or gDNA derived from T cells, B-cell-depleted T cells, or PBMCs. Deeply sampled blood TCRbeta repertoires from subjects exposed to, actively infected with, or recovered from COVID-19 were included in the dataset. HLA class I and class II types, where available, came from metadata supplied by the sample provider rather than from assay-based typing. A de-identified subject ID, COVID-19 status, age in years and sex were almost always included in the sample metadata. The samples were drawn from two sources: the first 160 participants of the ongoing ImmuneRACE study, and about 1,300 subjects contributed by 6 global collaborators. The repertoires were released in a freely available public database meant as a resource for research on the immune response to SARS-CoV-2. Results and caveats for the whole study, not just this receptor: The quantity of clinical and demographic metadata differed by source and by participant and was supplied without curation.

The immunoSEQ Assay, a bias-controlled multiplex PCR, was used to amplify TCRbeta CDR3 regions from genomic DNA. In the original analysis: Nucleated cell counts per sample were estimated from amplification of reference gene primers within the assay. Sequence reads were collapsed and filtered to measure the absolute abundance of every unique TCRbeta CDR3 rearrangement. For each sample, productive Simpson clonality was calculated by taking the square root of Simpson's diversity index across productive rearrangements. TCRdb retrieved this table from immuneACCESS and kept in-frame rearrangements only. Not all clones are present; in checked studies, unresolved V genes account for under half, and no reason is known for the remainder. That table gives V, J and clone size, and the DNA gave D and trimming. The sample table lists around 120,000 clones, approximately 80% of them with a count of one. The ten biggest clones cover 6.2% of the sample.

The CDR1 and CDR2 encoded by the germline V gene are SGHRS and YFSETQ. CDR3 length: 15 amino acids, cysteine to phenylalanine. Only the CDR3 DNA stays, 45 bases, in frame from base 1. Here V drops 4 bases and J drops 2 bases, and the junction holds 6 bases not matched to any gene. As for this clone: The target of this receptor is not known. The input lacks base qualities; no much larger clone sits a single base away.

The collaborating institutions used their own protocols to collect whole blood in K2EDTA tubes. For TCRbeta analysis, collaborators shipped samples as frozen whole blood, isolated PBMCs, or DNA extracted from either of those sample types. The sequenced material came from peripheral blood. This receptor was taken from an older man with acute or convalescent COVID-19. The chain was built from TRBV5-1 and TRBJ2-1, with TRBD2 matching 7 junction bases. The CDR3 sequence is CASSATSDPYNEQFF. The DNA sequence is given as TGCGCCAGCAGCGCCACTAGCGACCCCTACAATGAGCAGTTCTTC.